These 3 T cell receptor beta chains came from one sample sequenced in a study of Ad26.COV2.S vaccination and SARS-CoV-2 variants (dated by TCRdb to about 2021). Library preparation was by the immunoSEQ multiplex PCR assay. The table comes from immuneACCESS by way of TCRdb, which keeps in-frame sequences with V and J called. Part of the clones is missing from these tables; in studies checked, under half for an unresolved V gene and the rest for unknown reasons. This sample is represented by 430,000 or so clones; roughly 89% of them were singletons. The leading ten clones occupy about 2.4% of the sample. Read against the paper, the sample's treatment or condition label means: some 19 received Ad26.COV2.S at low or high dose, single or two shots; a few received placebo; per-sample allocation not given. For vaccine and placebo recipients, the sequenced repertoires came from samples collected on day 63 after the first injection.

Sequencing was performed on peripheral blood, taken in a trial of Ad26.COV2.S vaccine versus placebo. These receptors were collected from a person aged 18-60 years who received the Ad26.COV2.S COVID-19 vaccine or a placebo.

The rearrangement links TRBV27 to TRBJ2-3; TRBD2 aligns across 8 bases. With V trimmed by 1 base and J by 1 base, 16 bases remained unmatched. The germline V gene encodes CDR1 MNHEY and CDR2 SMNVEV (reference sequence). This CDR3 spans 20 amino acids. The CDR3 region is CASSLYGVAGGTRRTDTQYF. CDR3 sequence (DNA): TGTGCCAGCAGTTTATATGGCGTCGCGGGGGGAACACGCCGCACAGATACGCAGTATTTT.

The chain joins TRBV5-1 to TRBJ1-5; D is unresolved. The germline CDR1 and CDR2 sequences are SGHRS and YFSETQ. This CDR3 has 15 residues. Between the trimmed V and J ends, which lost 4 bases and 5 bases, there was a span of 16 bases. This CDR3 is CASSLSFAGDQPQHF. Here the CDR3 DNA reads TGCGCCAGCAGCCTCTCCTTCGCCGGCGATCAGCCCCAGCATTTT.

V usage is TRBV30 and J usage is TRBJ2-1; 7 nucleotides align to TRBD1. J lost 4 bases, V lost 2 bases, and 11 bases had no gene match. Germline V gene sequence: CDR1 GTSNPN, CDR2 SVGIG (reference sequence). The CDR3 spans 16 residues. The CDR3 DNA follows: TGTGCCTGGAGTCTACCCGGGACAGCCCTTTACAATGAGCAGTTCTTC. Translation: CAWSLPGTALYNEQFF.